Each of the 10 T cell receptor beta chains below was sequenced from the same sample in a study of cytomegalovirus exposure and HLA in healthy donors. The PCR used 60 Vbeta and 13 Jbeta primers. The assay was immunoSEQ multiplex PCR, and TCRdb's table has in-frame clones only and misses some. Of some 93,000 clones detected, around 9.6% appear once; the ten largest clones hold about 5%. Source material: PBMCs. The receptors were gathered from a middle-aged man in good health and CMV-seropositive.

This clone was counted between two and nine times. The chain uses TRBV27 and TRBJ2-7; TRBD2 aligns across 8 bases. V lost 4 bases, J lost 3 bases, and 8 bases stayed unmatched. The germline CDR1 and CDR2 sequences are MNHEY and SMNVEV (reference sequence). CDR3 length equals 15 residues. In DNA form, the CDR3 reads TGTGCCAGCAGTTCCGCTCCCGGGACTAGCTACGAGCAGTACTTC. Translation: CASSSAPGTSYEQYF.

This clone was recorded a few times. This rearrangement joins TRBV7-6 to TRBJ2-5; 8 bases are a match to TRBD2. Germline trimming cut 1 base from V and 9 bases from J; bases unmatched to any gene: 10. CDR3 length: 15 amino acids. CDR1 is SGHVS, CDR2 FNYEAQ, per germline. The CDR3 DNA reads as TGTGCCAGCAGCTTAGAGACTAGCGAGAAGTGGGCCCAGTACTTC. Translation: CASSLETSEKWAQYF.

This chain links TRBV29-1 with TRBJ2-3, with D possibly TRBD2 on 5 matching bases. V shed 0 bases and J shed 0 bases, with 10 bases lying between them. Per germline, CDR1 SQVTM and CDR2 ANQGSEA. This CDR3 has 15 amino acids. The CDR3 loop reads CSVEDSWTSTDTQYF. The CDR3 nucleotides are TGCAGCGTTGAAGATTCATGGACTAGCACAGATACGCAGTATTTT.

This clone was seen only a few times. V gene TRBV27 combines with J gene TRBJ2-7, with D perhaps matching TRBD2 (6 bases). The germline V gene has CDR1 MNHEY and CDR2 SMNVEV (reference sequence). The CDR3 sequence is 13 residues long. Trimming removed 5 bases from V and 6 bases from J, with 14 bases in between. The chain's CDR3 is CASSMAGTGEQYF. As DNA, the CDR3 is TGTGCCAGCAGTATGGCCGGGACTGGCGAGCAGTACTTC.

V gene TRBV7-9 combines with J gene TRBJ1-4; 11 nucleotides match TRBD1. Germline lookup yields CDR1 SEHNR and CDR2 FQNEAQ (reference sequence). The CDR3 spans 14 residues. The J segment lost 8 bases and the V segment lost 7 bases, leaving 6 bases of the junction unmatched. This CDR3 reads CASTSGQGVEKLFF. CDR3 coding DNA: TGTGCCAGCACTTCGGGACAGGGGGTAGAAAAACTGTTTTTT.

The DNA of the CDR3 is TGTGCCAGCAGTTTATGGGGACAGTCAAGGGGGGCCAAAAACATTCAGTACTTC. It yields the protein CASSLWGQSRGAKNIQYF. The chain is built from TRBV28 and TRBJ2-4, with TRBD1 matching over 7 bases. The trim removed 0 bases at V and 1 base at J, leaving 9 bases unmatched. This CDR3 region has 18 residues. Germline CDR1 and CDR2: MDHEN and SYDVKM.

This sequence joins TRBV28 and TRBJ2-7; 8 positions agree with TRBD2. The germline V gene has CDR1 MDHEN and CDR2 SYDVKM. With 5 bases clipped from V and 0 bases from J, the junction kept 6 bases outside the gene matches. This CDR3 region has 15 residues. CDR3 nucleotide sequence: TGTGCCAGCAGTAGGCCGGGACTAGACTCCTACGAGCAGTACTTC. It encodes CASSRPGLDSYEQYF.

There are a few counts of this clone. The rearrangement uses TRBV21-1 and TRBJ2-3; TRBD1 is taken as the D call from the table, unchecked against the DNA. TRBV21-1 is shown as a pseudogene. This CDR3 spans 14 amino acids. CDR3 in DNA: TGTGCCAGCAGAGATAGGACACGCACAGATACGCAGTATTTT. Translated, it gives CASRDRTRTDTQYF.

The chain carries TRBV7-2 and TRBJ2-3; no clear D gene. V lost 5 bases and J 3 bases, leaving 9 bases between the germline ends. This CDR3 comprises 13 residues. CDR1 SGHTA and CDR2 FQGNSA come from the germline V gene. The CDR3 sequence: CASSRLGTDTQYF. The DNA of the CDR3 is TGTGCCAGCAGCCGCCTCGGGACAGATACGCAGTATTTT.

This chain joins TRBV28 and TRBJ2-1; 12 bases are shared with TRBD2. The CDR3 contains 16 residues. The V gene's germline CDR1 is MDHEN and CDR2 SYDVKM. V lost 2 bases to trimming and J lost 1 base; unmatched junction nucleotides: 0. DNA of the CDR3: TGTGCCAGCAGTTTAACTAGCGGGAGGTCCTACAATGAGCAGTTCTTC. Translation gives CASSLTSGRSYNEQFF.